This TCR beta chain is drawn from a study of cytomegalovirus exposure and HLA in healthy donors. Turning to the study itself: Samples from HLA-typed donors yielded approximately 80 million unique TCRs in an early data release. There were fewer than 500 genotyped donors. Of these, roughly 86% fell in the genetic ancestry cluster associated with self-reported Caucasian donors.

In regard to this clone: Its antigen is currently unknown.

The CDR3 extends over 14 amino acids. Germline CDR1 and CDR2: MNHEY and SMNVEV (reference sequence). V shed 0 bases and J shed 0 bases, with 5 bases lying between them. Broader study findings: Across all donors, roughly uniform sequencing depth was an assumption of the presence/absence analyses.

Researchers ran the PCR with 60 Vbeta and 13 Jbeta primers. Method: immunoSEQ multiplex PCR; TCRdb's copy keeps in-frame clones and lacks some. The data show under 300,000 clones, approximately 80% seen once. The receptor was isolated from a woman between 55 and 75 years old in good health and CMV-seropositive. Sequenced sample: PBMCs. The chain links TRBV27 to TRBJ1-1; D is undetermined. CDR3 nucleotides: TGTGCCAGCAGTTTATCGTCGGTGAACACTGAAGCTTTCTTT. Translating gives CASSLSSVNTEAFF.